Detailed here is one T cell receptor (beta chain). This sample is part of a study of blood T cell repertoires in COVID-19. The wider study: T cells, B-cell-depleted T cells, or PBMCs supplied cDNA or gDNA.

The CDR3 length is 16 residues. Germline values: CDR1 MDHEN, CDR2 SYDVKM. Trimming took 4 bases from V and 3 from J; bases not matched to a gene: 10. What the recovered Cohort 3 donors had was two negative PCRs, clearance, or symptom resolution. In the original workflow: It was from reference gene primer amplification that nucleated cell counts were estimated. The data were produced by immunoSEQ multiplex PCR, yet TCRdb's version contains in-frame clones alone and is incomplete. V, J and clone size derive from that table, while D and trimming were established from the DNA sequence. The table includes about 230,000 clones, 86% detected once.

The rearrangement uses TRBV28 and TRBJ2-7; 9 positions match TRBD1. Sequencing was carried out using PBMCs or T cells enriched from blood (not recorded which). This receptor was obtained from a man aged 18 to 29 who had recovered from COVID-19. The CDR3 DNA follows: TGTGCCAGCAGTTCGATTACCGGGACAGGGTTCTACGAGCAGTACTTC. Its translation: CASSSITGTGFYEQYF.